This TCR beta chain comes out of a study of cytomegalovirus exposure and HLA in healthy donors. Researchers ran the PCR with 60 Vbeta and 13 Jbeta primers. The method was immunoSEQ multiplex PCR; TCRdb's version includes in-frame clones alone and lacks a portion of them. The table shows 95,000 to 150,000 clones, with around 84% occurring only once. Trimming took off 3 bases at V and 0 bases at J, with 9 bases between the two ends. The CDR3 spans 15 residues. The V gene's germline CDR1 is LNHDA and CDR2 SQIVND (reference sequence). Turning to this clone: Its antigen is not identified.

Broader study findings: Sequence variants that were highly shared formed a cluster that was likely a sequencing artifact.

This sequence originates from a woman in her thirties in good health and CMV-seropositive. The V call is TRBV19, the J call TRBJ1-5, with a tentative D call TRBD1 (5 bases). The material sequenced was PBMCs. Here the CDR3 reads CASSMTAFSNQPQHF. DNA of the CDR3: TGTGCCAGTAGTATGACAGCCTTTAGCAATCAGCCCCAGCATTTT.